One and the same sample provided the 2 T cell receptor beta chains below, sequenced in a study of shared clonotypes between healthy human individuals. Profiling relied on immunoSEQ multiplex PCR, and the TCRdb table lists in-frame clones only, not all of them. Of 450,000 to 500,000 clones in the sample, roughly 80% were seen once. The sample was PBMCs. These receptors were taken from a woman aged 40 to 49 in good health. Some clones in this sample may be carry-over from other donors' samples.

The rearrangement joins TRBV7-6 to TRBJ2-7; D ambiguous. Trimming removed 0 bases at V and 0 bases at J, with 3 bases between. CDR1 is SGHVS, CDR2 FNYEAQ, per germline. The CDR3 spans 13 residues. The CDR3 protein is CASSLASSYEQYF. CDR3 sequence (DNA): TGTGCCAGCAGCTTAGCTAGCTCCTACGAGCAGTACTTC.

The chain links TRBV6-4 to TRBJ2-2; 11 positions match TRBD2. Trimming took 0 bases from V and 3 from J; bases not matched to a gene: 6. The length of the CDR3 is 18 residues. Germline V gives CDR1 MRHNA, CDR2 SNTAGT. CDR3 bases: TGTGCCAGCAGTGACTCAGGGCTAGCGGGAGGTCACACCGGGGAGCTGTTTTTT. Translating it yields CASSDSGLAGGHTGELFF.